This T cell receptor beta chain was recovered during a study of shared clonotypes between healthy human individuals. Looking at the study overall: Every donor yielded three CD4 naive, three CD4 memory, two CD8 naive and one CD8 memory plate.

Subsets obtained from CD4+ cells comprised CD45RA+ naive and CD45RA-negative memory cells. Deep-level running was used for the assay. Replicate sorted-subset PCRs were loaded with around 0.2 ug DNA, tens of thousands of T cell genomes. The repertoire was sequenced with immunoSEQ multiplex PCR; TCRdb's copy has only in-frame clones and lacks some. The repertoire has fewer than 3 million clones, 85% to 95% of them found once; the top ten carry 0.37%. CDR1 and CDR2 (germline): KGHSH, LQKENI. This CDR3 spans 17 amino acids. V was clipped by 1 base and J by 5 bases, with 20 bases between them. This chain joins TRBV18 and TRBJ1-2, with a tentative D call TRBD1 (5 bases). The clonotype originates from a young man in good health. Some clones in this sample may be carry-over from other donors' samples. Material for sequencing was naive CD4+ T cells from PBMCs. Subset in this sample: CD45RA+ positively selected. CDR3 sequence: CASSPLHPEGNLYGYTF. The CDR3 nucleotides are TGTGCCAGCTCACCACTCCATCCCGAGGGGAATCTATATGGCTACACCTTC.